The clone carrying this T cell receptor (beta chain) has just a few counts. Healthy Caucasian individuals made up all the donors. TCRdb called the 5' RACE reads again in MiXCR, with one record for every CDR3 protein. Of about 520,000 distinct CDR3 sequences in the sample, less than 25% were seen once. This record comes from a study of identical twins. The germline gives CDR1 MNHEY, CDR2 SMNVEV (reference sequence). V lost 3 bases and J 5 bases, leaving 20 bases between the germline ends. This CDR3 region has 17 residues. The same sample was also studied in work on T cells expressing NK-cell markers. Per that paper: Researchers got TCR beta repertoires out of sorted CD3+CD56+NKG2C+, CD3+CD56+NKG2C- and CD3+CD56-NKG2C+ T cells. Dominant NKG2C+ clonotypes accounted for roughly 1.0-7.0% of CD8+ T cells in more than 5 donors. Several donors' CD3+CD56-NKG2C+ cells were dominated by the same clonotypes.

The sample consisted of CD4+ T cells sorted from blood. This receptor was obtained from a woman between 18 and 29 years old in good health. The chain has TRBV27 and TRBJ2-1; no reliable D call. For the CDR3, the DNA is TGTGCCAGCAGTTTCAAGACTCGCCCGTATGTTAACAATGAGCAGTTCTTC. Translation gives CASSFKTRPYVNNEQFF.